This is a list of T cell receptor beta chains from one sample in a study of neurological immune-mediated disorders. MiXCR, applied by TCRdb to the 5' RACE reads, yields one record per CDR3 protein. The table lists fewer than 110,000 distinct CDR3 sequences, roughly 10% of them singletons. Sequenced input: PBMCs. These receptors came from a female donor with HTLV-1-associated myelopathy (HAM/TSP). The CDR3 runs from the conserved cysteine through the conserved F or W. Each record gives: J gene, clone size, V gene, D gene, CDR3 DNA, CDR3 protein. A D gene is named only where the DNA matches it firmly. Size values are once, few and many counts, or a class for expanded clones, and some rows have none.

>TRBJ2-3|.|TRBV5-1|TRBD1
TGCGCCAGCAGCATAGGACAGGGGAGCACAGATACGCAGTATTTT
CASSIGQGSTDTQYF
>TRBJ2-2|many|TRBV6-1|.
TGTGCCAGCAGCACCTACCCCCCCCACACCGGGGAGCTGTTTTTT
CASSTYPPHTGELFF
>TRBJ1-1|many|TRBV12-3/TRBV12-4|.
TGTGCCAGCAGTTTAGGAGGGACTACCACTGAAGCTTTCTTT
CASSLGGTTTEAFF
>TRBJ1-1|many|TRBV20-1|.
TGCAGTGCCAGAAGCCCGCTCAGGGCTTTTGACAGGAACACTGAAGCTTTCTTT
CSARSPLRAFDRNTEAFF
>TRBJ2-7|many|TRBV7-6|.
TGTGCCAGCAGCCCGACCCCCAGGACATCCTACGAGCAGTACTTC
CASSPTPRTSYEQYF
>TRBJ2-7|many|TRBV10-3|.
TGTGCCATTGCTGCCACCGGTCGGCAGTACTTC
CAIAATGRQYF
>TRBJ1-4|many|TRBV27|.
TGTGCCAGCAGTCCCCGGCGGACTAATGAAAAACTGTTTTTT
CASSPRRTNEKLFF
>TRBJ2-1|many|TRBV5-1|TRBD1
TGCGCCAGCAGCAGTCACGTACCGGGACAGACCTACAATGAGCAGTTCTTC
CASSSHVPGQTYNEQFF
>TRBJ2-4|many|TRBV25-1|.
TGTGCCAGCAGTGAATCGCAGGAAGGCAGGGCCAAAAACATTCAGTACTTC
CASSESQEGRAKNIQYF
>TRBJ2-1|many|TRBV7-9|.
TGTGCCAGCAGCTTATGCGGGGCCTACAATGAGCAGTTCTTC
CASSLCGAYNEQFF
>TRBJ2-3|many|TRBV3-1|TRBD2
TGTGCCAGCAGCCAAGTTGTATTGACCGGGGGGGGAGATACGCAGTATTTT
CASSQVVLTGGGDTQYF
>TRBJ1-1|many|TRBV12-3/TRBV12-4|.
TGTGCCAGCAGCCTACCTGGGGGGAGGGGCGCAAGGACTGAAGCTTTCTTT
CASSLPGGRGARTEAFF
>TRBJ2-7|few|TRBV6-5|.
TGTGCCAGCAGTTATCGACTGACCTACGAGCAGTACTTC
CASSYRLTYEQYF
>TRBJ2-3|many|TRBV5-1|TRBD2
TGCGCCAGCAGCTTGGGTAGCGGGGGGTACACAGATACGCAGTATTTT
CASSLGSGGYTDTQYF
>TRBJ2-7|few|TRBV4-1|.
TGCGCCAGCAGCCAAGATGGCGGATACGAGCAGTACTTC
CASSQDGGYEQYF
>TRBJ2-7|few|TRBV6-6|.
TGTGCCAGCGGCCCTAGGGAGGGGGCGAGGTACGAGCAGTACTTC
CASGPREGARYEQYF
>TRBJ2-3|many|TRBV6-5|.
TGTGCCAGCATGGGGTCCGGGGGAAAGCAGTATTTT
CASMGSGGKQYF
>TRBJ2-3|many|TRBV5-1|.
TGCGCCAGCAGCGAGTCCGGAGATACGCAGTATTTT
CASSESGDTQYF
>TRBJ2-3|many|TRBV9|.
TGTGCCAGCAGCGTAGTAGGTGGAGGGGGAGATACGCAGTATTTT
CASSVVGGGGDTQYF
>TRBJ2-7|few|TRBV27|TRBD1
TGTGCCAGCACCTGGGTGGGGACAGGGGGCAGCGAGCAGTACTTC
CASTWVGTGGSEQYF
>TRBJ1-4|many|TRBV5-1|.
TGCGCCAGCAGCCCTACAAGAAGCCTTAATGAAAAACTGTTTTTT
CASSPTRSLNEKLFF
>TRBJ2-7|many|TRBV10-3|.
TGTGCCATCAGTGAGGGTGGGTACGAGCAGTACTTC
CAISEGGYEQYF
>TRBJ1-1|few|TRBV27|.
TGTGCCAGCAGTCCAAACCTGAACACTGAAGCTTTCTTT
CASSPNLNTEAFF
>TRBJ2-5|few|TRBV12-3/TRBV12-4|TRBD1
TGTGCCAGCAATGCACAGGGGGCAGAGACCCAGTACTTC
CASNAQGAETQYF
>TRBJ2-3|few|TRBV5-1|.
TGCGCCAGCAGCTTGGAGGCGGGATCAGATACGCAGTATTTT
CASSLEAGSDTQYF